Below, 4 T cell receptor beta chains from the same sample are listed, as sequenced in a study of T cell changes during pregnancy in multiple sclerosis. Produced via immunoSEQ multiplex PCR; TCRdb's table is partial and in-frame only. The data contain tens of thousands of clones, roughly 89% of them singletons. The sequenced sample was CD8+ T cells from peripheral blood mononuclear cells, obtained in the third trimester of pregnancy. The receptors derive from a female donor with multiple sclerosis, enrolled in a pregnancy study.

This clone was seen only once. The chain recombines TRBV4-1 with TRBJ2-7; D might be TRBD2 (6 bases). The germline V gene has CDR1 MGHRA and CDR2 YSYEKL. This CDR3 has 17 residues. V was cut by 2 bases and J by 6 bases, with 23 bases left in between. The DNA for the CDR3 is TGCGCCAGCAGCCAAACGCAAGGAGGGGACCTTCTAAGCGAGCAGTACTTC. It is translated as CASSQTQGGDLLSEQYF.

This chain joins TRBV27 and TRBJ2-7, with 10 bases aligning to TRBD1. The CDR3 totals 15 residues. Germline V CDR1 and CDR2: MNHEY, SMNVEV (reference sequence). V gave up 6 bases and J gave up 7 bases; unmatched junction bases: 12. The CDR3 protein is CASSHTLTGGWEQYF. DNA for the CDR3: TGTGCCAGCAGCCATACTCTGACAGGGGGCTGGGAGCAGTACTTC.

The genes are TRBV9 and TRBJ2-5; the D gene is possibly TRBD2 (6 bases). Germline lookup yields CDR1 SGDLS and CDR2 YYNGEE. The CDR3 consists of 14 residues. Trimming pared 3 bases from V and 1 base from J, leaving 10 bases between. CDR3 loop: CASSGSGPQETQYF. DNA of the CDR3: TGTGCCAGCAGCGGTAGCGGTCCCCAAGAGACCCAGTACTTC.

The V gene is TRBV4-3, the J gene TRBJ2-5; 8 bases align to TRBD2. The CDR3 covers 16 residues. The ends lost 1 base at V and 5 bases at J; junction bases unmatched: 9. The germline V gene encodes CDR1 LGHNA and CDR2 YSLEER. CDR3 bases: TGCGCCAGCAGCCAAGGGGTTGGTAGCGGGGCCGAGACCCAGTACTTC. Its translation is CASSQGVGSGAETQYF.